The next 32 T cell receptor beta chains were all read from a single sample in a study of T cells in Graves' hyperthyroidism and ophthalmopathy. Amplification of TCR beta CDR3 regions was performed using RNA transcripts as template. A set of HTBI primers served as the primers for a first-round RT-PCR of the TCR CDR3. TCRdb called the multiplex PCR reads again in MiXCR, with one record for every CDR3 protein. The sample carries about 300,000 distinct CDR3 sequences, roughly 15% recorded once. The sample was blood. These receptors all come from a man under 40 with Graves' hyperthyroidism.

In this sample, this clonotype turned up many times. The rearrangement joins TRBV7-9 to TRBJ2-5; D unclear. There are 15 residues in the CDR3. V gave up 3 bases and J gave up 1 base, with 12 bases separating them. The V gene's germline CDR1 is SEHNR and CDR2 FQNEAQ (reference sequence). CDR3 coding DNA: TGTGCCAGCAGCTTGCTGTCAACAGCCCAAGAGACCCAGTACTTC. Translation: CASSLLSTAQETQYF.

In its sample, this clonotype was seen many times. The rearrangement links TRBV20-1 to TRBJ2-3; perhaps TRBD2 as D (5 bases). Trimming pared 3 bases from V and 8 bases from J, leaving 12 bases between. Germline V gene data show CDR1 as DFQATT and CDR2 as SNEGSKA (reference sequence). The CDR3 has 12 amino acids. The CDR3 DNA follows: TGCAGTGCTAGTACGGACTCTCGTACGCAGTATTTT. Translating it yields CSASTDSRTQYF.

In its sample, this clonotype was seen a few times. This rearrangement joins TRBV5-1 to TRBJ2-1, with D possibly called TRBD1 or TRBD2 (5 bases each). Germline CDR1 and CDR2: SGHRS and YFSETQ. The CDR3 consists of 17 residues. V was clipped by 2 bases and J by 7 bases, with 22 bases between them. The chain's CDR3 is CASSFVAGSPWGNEQFF. For the CDR3, the DNA is TGCGCCAGCAGCTTCGTTGCTGGCTCTCCCTGGGGGAATGAGCAGTTCTTC.

CDR3 sequence: CASSRETITYEQYF. CDR3 coding DNA: TGTGCCAGCAGCCGAGAGACCATTACTTACGAGCAGTACTTC. The rearrangement joins TRBV11-2 to TRBJ2-7; D unresolved. V lost 5 bases to trimming and J lost 4 bases, with 15 bases between them. This CDR3 is built from 14 residues. Germline CDR1 SGHAT, CDR2 FQNNGV.

Ten or more counts support this clonotype. This chain links TRBV11-1 with TRBJ1-2; D unresolved. This CDR3 comprises 13 residues. Per germline, CDR1 SGHAT and CDR2 FQDESV (reference sequence). Trimming shortened V by 1 base and J by 4 bases, and 7 bases separated the two germline ends. The CDR3 nucleotides are TGTGCCAGCAGCTTAGGTCCTGGCTATGGCTACACCTTC. Protein: CASSLGPGYGYTF. The full variable domain, its missing parts supplied by reference TRBV11-1 and TRBJ1-2, is EAEVAQSPRYKITEKSQAVAFWCDPISGHATLYWYRQILGQGPELLVQFQDESVVDDSQLPKDRFSAERLKGVDSTLKIQPAELGDSAMYLCASSLGPGYGYTFGSGTRLTVV.

The chain recombines TRBV20-1 with TRBJ2-1; D might be TRBD1 or TRBD2, each matching 5 bases. The V end was cut by 0 bases, the J end by 10 bases, with 19 bases between. The CDR3 consists of 15 residues. CDR1 is DFQATT, CDR2 SNEGSKA, per germline (reference sequence). The chain's CDR3 is CSAREPGPLLDEQFF. CDR3 sequence (DNA): TGCAGTGCTAGAGAGCCGGGACCACTCTTGGACGAGCAGTTCTTC.

This clonotype came up many times. The chain couples TRBV29-1 to TRBJ1-2; TRBD1 aligns across 7 bases. This CDR3 region has 12 residues. With V trimmed by 4 bases and J by 2 bases, 1 base remained unmatched. Germline CDR1 is SQVTM and CDR2 is ANQGSEA. As DNA, the CDR3 is TGCAGCGTTGCAGGGGGGAACTATGGCTACACCTTC. It translates to CSVAGGNYGYTF. Full variable domain (missing parts from reference TRBV29-1 and TRBJ1-2): SAVISQKPSRDICQRGTSLTIQCQVDSQVTMMFWYRQQPGQSLTLIATANQGSEATYESGFVIDKFPISRPNLTFSTLTVSNMSPEDSSIYLCSVAGGNYGYTFGSGTRLTVV.

This clonotype has at least ten counts. The V and J genes are TRBV11-3 and TRBJ2-5; D might be TRBD1 (6 bases). The V end lost 4 bases, the J end lost 1 base, and 16 bases lay between the germline ends. The length of the CDR3 is 16 residues. Germline CDR1 is SGHNT and CDR2 is YENEEA. The CDR3 coding sequence is TGTGCCAGCAGCTCCATTCAGAGAGGGGGCCAAGAGACCCAGTACTTC. Its protein is CASSSIQRGGQETQYF. Supplemented by reference TRBV11-3 and TRBJ2-5, the full variable domain reads EAGVVQSPRYKIIEKKQPVAFWCNPISGHNTLYWYLQNLGQGPELLIRYENEEAVDDSQLPKDRFSAERLKGVDSTLKIQPAELGDSAVYLCASSSIQRGGQETQYFGPGTRLLVL.

The chain joins TRBV30 to TRBJ1-1, with 7 bases aligning to TRBD1. The CDR3 runs to 15 residues. CDR1 and CDR2 from the germline V gene are GTSNPN and SVGIG (reference sequence). V lost 3 bases to trimming and J lost 1 base; unmatched junction nucleotides: 8. CDR3 DNA: TGTGCCTGGAGCCGCCGACAGGGTACGAACACTGAAGCTTTCTTT. Residues: CAWSRRQGTNTEAFF.

The V call is TRBV2, the J call TRBJ2-3; D remains unclear. Germline V gene data show CDR1 as SNHLY and CDR2 as FYNNEI. The CDR3 sequence is 17 residues long. Deletions cut 8 bases from V and 4 bases from J, with 25 bases between. The CDR3 DNA reads as TGTGCCAGCGCCCCGGGCCGTACAGACCTGGTGCCAGATACGCAGTATTTT. Translation: CASAPGRTDLVPDTQYF.

CDR3 protein: CASSVEQGPSPLHF. CDR3 nucleotide sequence: TGTGCCAGCAGCGTAGAACAGGGTCCATCACCCCTCCACTTT. V usage is TRBV9 and J usage is TRBJ1-6, with D maybe TRBD1 (6 bases). CDR3 length: 14 amino acids. Between the trimmed V and J ends, which lost 0 bases and 10 bases, there was a span of 11 bases. From germline, CDR1 is SGDLS and CDR2 YYNGEE.

The CDR3: CASSVAVNTEAFF. CDR3 in DNA: TGTGCCAGCAGCGTAGCAGTGAACACTGAAGCTTTCTTT. V is TRBV9 and J is TRBJ1-1; D ambiguous. The CDR3 sequence is 13 residues long. V was shortened by 0 bases and J by 0 bases, with 3 bases between the two germline ends. From germline, CDR1 is SGDLS and CDR2 YYNGEE.

In its sample, this clonotype was seen many times. The genes are TRBV5-1 and TRBJ1-2; no clear D. Per germline, CDR1 SGHRS and CDR2 YFSETQ. V was trimmed by 0 bases and J by 3 bases, leaving 6 bases between them. CDR3 length equals 13 residues. The CDR3 DNA reads as TGCGCCAGCAGCTTGGAGAGGGACTATGGCTACACCTTC. This encodes CASSLERDYGYTF.

This clonotype was counted only a few times. The chain has TRBV5-1 and TRBJ2-4; D is possibly TRBD1 (6 bases). V lost 0 bases, J lost 7 bases, and 8 bases lay in between. CDR3 length equals 13 residues. Germline-derived CDR1 and CDR2 are SGHRS and YFSETQ. This CDR3 reads CASSLGQGNIQYF. The CDR3 nucleotides read TGCGCCAGCAGCTTGGGGCAGGGGAACATTCAGTACTTC.

The genes are TRBV6-1 and TRBJ1-6, with D hard to call. V was trimmed by 1 base and J by 6 bases, leaving 7 bases between them. From germline, CDR1 is MNHNS and CDR2 SASEGT. This CDR3 has 14 residues. CDR3 in amino acids: CASSEVGSNSPLHF. DNA for the CDR3: TGTGCCAGCAGTGAAGTAGGGAGTAATTCACCCCTCCACTTT.

This clonotype was observed a few times. An end of the junction does not agree with germline; a read error may underlie this. The chain uses TRBV11-2 and TRBJ2-2; TRBD2 matches at 8 bases. This CDR3 is built from 15 residues. Germline V lookup: CDR1 SGHAT, CDR2 FQNNGV. The CDR3 region is CGSSLWTSLTGELFF. The CDR3, as DNA: TGTGGCAGCAGCTTATGGACTAGCTTGACCGGGGAGCTGTTTTTT. Full variable domain (remainder filled in from reference TRBV11-2 and TRBJ2-2): EAGVAQSPRYKIIEKRQSVAFWCNPISGHATLYWYQQILGQGPKLLIQFQNNGVVDDSQLPKDRFSAERLKGVDSTLKIQPAKLEDSAVYLCGSSLWTSLTGELFFGEGSRLTVL.

The sample holds many counts of this clonotype. V is TRBV30 and J is TRBJ1-5; D is unresolved. The V and J ends lost 2 bases and 2 bases respectively, with 7 bases between them. The CDR3 runs to 13 residues. Per the germline V gene, CDR1 is GTSNPN and CDR2 is SVGIG (reference sequence). Here the CDR3 DNA reads TGTGCCTGGAGTCGAGACCGCAATCAGCCCCAGCATTTT. It encodes CAWSRDRNQPQHF.

The V and J genes are TRBV25-1 and TRBJ2-1; D is perhaps TRBD2 (5 bases). The CDR3 length is 15 residues. CDR1 and CDR2 (germline): MGHDK, SYGVNS. Trimming left V 1 base short and J 4 bases short, with 11 bases between. CDR3 amino acids: CASSESKRSYNEQFF. The CDR3 DNA reads as TGTGCCAGCAGTGAATCAAAGCGGAGTTACAATGAGCAGTTCTTC.

A remark on this clonotype: A much larger clone lies a single base off, so this may be a read error. The V gene is TRBV3-1, the J gene TRBJ1-6; no clear D. There are 14 residues in the CDR3. Looked up from germline, CDR1 is LGHDT and CDR2 is YNNKEL (reference sequence). Trimming left V 3 bases short and J 3 bases short, with 6 bases between. The CDR3 here is CASSQQYYNSPLHF. Here the CDR3 DNA reads TGTGCCAGCAGCCAGCAGTACTATAATTCACCCCTCCACTTT.

This clonotype was seen many times. This chain connects TRBV28 to TRBJ2-7; D gene unclear. The V gene lost 7 bases and the J gene lost 3 bases, with 10 bases spanning the gap. The CDR3 covers 12 residues. Germline V gene lookup returns CDR1 MDHEN and CDR2 SYDVKM. The CDR3 bases are TGTGCCAGCAATCAGGACCTCTACGAGCAGTACTTC. Amino acid sequence: CASNQDLYEQYF.

The chain's CDR3 is CASSIVWTGVLYEQYF. CDR3 DNA sequence: TGTGCCAGTAGTATAGTATGGACAGGGGTCTTATATGAGCAGTACTTC. J is TRBJ2-7 and V is TRBV19; 9 bases fit TRBD1. V lost 1 base to trimming and J lost 7 bases; unmatched junction nucleotides: 11. The germline V gene has CDR1 LNHDA and CDR2 SQIVND (reference sequence). The CDR3 covers 16 residues.

Many counts were recorded for this clonotype. The chain employs TRBV5-4 and TRBJ2-1; D not resolved. Trimming removed 0 bases from V and 3 bases from J, with 10 bases in between. The germline V gene encodes CDR1 SGHNT and CDR2 YYREEE (reference sequence). This CDR3 is built from 15 residues. The CDR3 DNA follows: TGTGCCAGCAGCTTGGGCGGAAACCTCTACAATGAGCAGTTCTTC. This translates into CASSLGGNLYNEQFF.

This rearrangement joins TRBV18 to TRBJ1-6; D is uncertain. This CDR3 region has 15 residues. Per the germline V gene, CDR1 is KGHSH and CDR2 is LQKENI. Trimming left V 5 bases short and J 9 bases short, with 17 bases between. The CDR3 nucleotides are TGTGCCAGCTCAGCGGACGGCGATATCGGTTCACCCCTCCACTTT. It yields the protein CASSADGDIGSPLHF. The full variable domain, its missing parts supplied by reference TRBV18 and TRBJ1-6, is NAGVMQNPRHLVRRRGQEARLRCSPMKGHSHVYWYRQLPEEGLKFMVYLQKENIIDESGMPKERFSAEFPKEGPSILRIQQVVRGDSAAYFCASSADGDIGSPLHFGNGTRLTVT.

This rearrangement joins TRBV4-1 to TRBJ2-3; 8 nucleotides agree with TRBD2. The CDR3 covers 17 residues. Germline V gene sequence: CDR1 MGHRA, CDR2 YSYEKL. Unmatched junction bases numbered 9, after V lost 1 base and J lost 3 bases. CDR3 in DNA: TGCGCCAGCAGCCAAGGCAATAGCGGGAAGATAACAGATACGCAGTATTTT. Its translation is CASSQGNSGKITDTQYF.

At least ten counts were recorded for this clonotype. The chain has TRBV5-6 and TRBJ2-7, with TRBD1 as a possible D gene (6 bases). In germline, CDR1 is SGHDT, CDR2 YYEEEE. The V end was cut by 4 bases, the J end by 3 bases, with 11 bases between. The CDR3 loop spans 13 amino acids. CDR3 residues: CASSVRTDYEQYF. CDR3 DNA sequence: TGTGCCAGCAGCGTGCGGACAGACTACGAGCAGTACTTC.

About this clonotype itself: A much larger clone sits a single nucleotide away, making a read error possible. This chain uses TRBV12-5 with TRBJ2-7; unclear D gene. Germline V lookup: CDR1 LGHNT, CDR2 FRNRAP. V was clipped by 1 base and J by 2 bases, with 3 bases between them. CDR3 length equals 12 residues. CDR3 loop: CASGLGPYEQYF. CDR3 DNA: TGTGCTAGTGGTTTGGGCCCCTACGAGCAGTACTTC.

The J gene is TRBJ2-2, the V gene TRBV14, with 12 bases identical to TRBD2. The ends lost 2 bases at V and 2 bases at J; junction bases unmatched: 3. The CDR3 extends over 17 amino acids. The germline V gene encodes CDR1 SGHDN and CDR2 FVKESK. The CDR3 DNA reads as TGTGCCAGCAGCCAAACTAGCGGGAGGATCAACACCGGGGAGCTGTTTTTT. Translation gives CASSQTSGRINTGELFF.

The J gene is TRBJ1-2, the V gene TRBV10-2; D is ambiguous. The CDR3 consists of 13 residues. The V end was cut by 4 bases, the J end by 0 bases, with 6 bases between. Germline CDR1 is WSHSY and CDR2 is SAAADI. CDR3 in DNA: TGCGCCAGCAGTGTCCGGGCTAACTATGGCTACACCTTC. This translates into CASSVRANYGYTF.

This clonotype was picked up many times. The gene calls are TRBV7-3 and TRBJ1-1; 9 nucleotides match TRBD1. V lost 6 bases, J lost 4 bases, and 6 bases stayed unmatched. This CDR3 contains 14 residues. The germline CDR1 and CDR2 sequences are SGHTA and FQGTGA. This CDR3 is CASSTGQGATEAFF. In DNA, the CDR3 is TGTGCCAGCAGTACGGGACAGGGTGCCACTGAAGCTTTCTTT.

This clonotype came up a few times. J is TRBJ1-2 and V is TRBV7-9, with D perhaps TRBD1 (5 bases). V lost 6 bases and J lost 7, with 24 bases in between. Germline CDR1 reads SEHNR; CDR2 reads FQNEAQ (reference sequence). The CDR3 spans 16 residues. The CDR3 DNA sequence: TGTGCCAGCAGTTCCCCGGGGGGGAAAGAGATGAGTGGCTACACCTTC. Encoded protein: CASSSPGGKEMSGYTF.

This clonotype was seen many times. This rearrangement joins TRBV5-1 to TRBJ2-7; a possible D gene is TRBD1 (6 bases). This CDR3 has 14 amino acids. V was trimmed by 4 bases and J by 0 bases, leaving 11 bases between them. Germline V CDR1 and CDR2: SGHRS, YFSETQ. The CDR3 bases are TGCGCCAGCAGCCCACAGGGACCCTCCTACGAGCAGTACTTC. Translation: CASSPQGPSYEQYF.

The V gene is TRBV7-9, the J gene TRBJ1-4; D is uncertain. The CDR3 is 14 residues long. V lost 4 bases and J 7 bases, leaving 13 bases between the germline ends. Germline CDR1 is SEHNR and CDR2 is FQNEAQ (reference sequence). The CDR3 sequence: CASSSTPEGEKLFF. The CDR3 nucleotides read TGTGCCAGCAGCTCGACACCAGAGGGTGAAAAACTGTTTTTT.